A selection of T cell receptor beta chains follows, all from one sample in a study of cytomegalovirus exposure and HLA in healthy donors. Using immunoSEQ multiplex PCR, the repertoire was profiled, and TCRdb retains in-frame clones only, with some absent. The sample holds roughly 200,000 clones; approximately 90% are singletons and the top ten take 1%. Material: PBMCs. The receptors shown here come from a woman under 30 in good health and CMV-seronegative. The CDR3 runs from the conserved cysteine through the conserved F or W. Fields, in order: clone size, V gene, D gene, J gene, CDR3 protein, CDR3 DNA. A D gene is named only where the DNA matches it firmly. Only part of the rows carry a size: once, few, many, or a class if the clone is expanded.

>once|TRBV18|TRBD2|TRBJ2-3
CASSPQLAGTDTQYF
TGTGCCAGCTCACCACAGCTAGCGGGAACAGATACGCAGTATTTT
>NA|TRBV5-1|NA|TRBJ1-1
CASSLPVRGGTEAFF
TGCGCCAGCAGCTTGCCTGTCCGGGGAGGGACTGAAGCTTTCTTT
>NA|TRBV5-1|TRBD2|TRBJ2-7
CASSLWGGSGAYEQYF
TGCGCCAGCAGCTTGTGGGGTGGCAGCGGGGCCTACGAGCAGTACTTC
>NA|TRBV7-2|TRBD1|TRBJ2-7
CASSSDRGTSYEQYF
TGTGCCAGCAGTTCCGACAGGGGAACCTCCTACGAGCAGTACTTC
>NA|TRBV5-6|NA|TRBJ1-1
CASSYRGQNTEAFF
TGTGCCAGCAGCTATAGAGGACAGAACACTGAAGCTTTCTTT
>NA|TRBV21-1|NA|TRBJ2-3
CASSKSPISRSIRRGEDTQYF
TGTGCCAGCAGCAAATCCCCCATTAGTCGTAGTATCCGGCGGGGTGAAGATACGCAGTATTTT
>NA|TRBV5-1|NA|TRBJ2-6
CASSLGAVPSGANVLTF
TGCGCCAGCAGCTTGGGGGCAGTCCCCTCTGGGGCCAACGTCCTGACTTTC
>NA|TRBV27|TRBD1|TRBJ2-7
CASSSLRTGNDEQYF
TGTGCCAGCAGTTCCCTCCGGACAGGGAACGACGAGCAGTACTTC
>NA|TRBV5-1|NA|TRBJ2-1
CASSLAHQGEQFF
TGCGCCAGCAGCTTGGCCCACCAGGGCGAGCAGTTCTTC
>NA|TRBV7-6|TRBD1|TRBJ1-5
CASSLGTGNQPQHF
TGTGCCAGCAGCTTAGGGACAGGGAATCAGCCCCAGCATTTT
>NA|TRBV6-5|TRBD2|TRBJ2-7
CASGRTSGGAHEQYF
TGTGCCAGCGGAAGAACTAGCGGGGGGGCTCACGAGCAGTACTTC
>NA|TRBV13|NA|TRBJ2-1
CASRPTGSSGSEQFF
TGTGCCAGCAGACCAACAGGGTCTAGCGGTAGTGAGCAGTTCTTC
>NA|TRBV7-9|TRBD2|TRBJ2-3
CASTKTSAPDTQYF
TGTGCCAGCACCAAGACTAGCGCCCCAGATACGCAGTATTTT
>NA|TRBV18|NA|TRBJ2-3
CASSPQQGAADTQYF
TGTGCCAGCTCACCTCAGCAGGGCGCGGCAGATACGCAGTATTTT
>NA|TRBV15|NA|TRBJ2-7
CATSSARTTSSYEQYF
TGTGCCACCAGCAGCGCACGGACAACCAGCTCCTACGAGCAGTACTTC
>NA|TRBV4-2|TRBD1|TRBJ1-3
CASSNKPTGGIGNTIYF
TGTGCCAGCTCCAATAAGCCGACAGGGGGCATAGGAAACACCATATATTTT
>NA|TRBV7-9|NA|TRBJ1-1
CASSLRREGHEAFF
TGTGCCAGCAGCTTAAGGAGGGAAGGTCATGAAGCTTTCTTT
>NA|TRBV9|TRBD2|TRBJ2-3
CASSASGGAITDTQYF
TGTGCCAGCAGCGCCAGCGGGGGGGCCATAACAGATACGCAGTATTTT
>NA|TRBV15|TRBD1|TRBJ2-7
CATSRGTVYEQYF
TGTGCCACCAGCAGGGGGACAGTCTACGAGCAGTACTTC
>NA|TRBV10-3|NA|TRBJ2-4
CAISESSGRRIQYF
TGTGCCATCAGTGAGTCATCAGGGAGGAGGATTCAGTACTTC
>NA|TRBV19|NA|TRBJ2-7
CASSIGGGAYEQYF
TGTGCCAGTAGTATAGGTGGAGGAGCCTACGAGCAGTACTTC
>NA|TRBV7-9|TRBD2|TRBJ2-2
CSSAQELAGKNTGELFF
TGTTCCAGCGCACAGGAACTAGCGGGAAAGAACACCGGGGAGCTGTTTTTT
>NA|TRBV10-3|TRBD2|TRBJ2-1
CAISEQLAGSNEQFF
TGTGCCATCAGTGAGCAGCTAGCGGGAAGCAATGAGCAGTTCTTC
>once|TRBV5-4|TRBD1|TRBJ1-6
CASSAFQGGNSPLHF
TGTGCCAGCAGCGCATTCCAGGGGGGCAATTCACCCCTCCACTTT
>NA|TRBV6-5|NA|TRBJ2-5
CASSYATGSVETQYF
TGTGCCAGCAGTTACGCTACAGGGTCCGTAGAGACCCAGTACTTC
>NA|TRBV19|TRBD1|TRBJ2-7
CASSITGTAYEQYF
TGTGCCAGTAGTATAACCGGGACAGCTTACGAGCAGTACTTC
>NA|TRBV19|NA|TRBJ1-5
CASSIADRHQPQHF
TGTGCCAGTAGTATCGCGGACAGACATCAGCCCCAGCATTTT
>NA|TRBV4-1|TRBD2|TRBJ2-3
CASRTLRGGTDTQYF
TGCGCCAGCAGAACACTGCGGGGGGGCACAGATACGCAGTATTTT
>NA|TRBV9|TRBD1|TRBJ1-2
CASSVGRTGGGGYTF
TGTGCCAGCAGCGTAGGGAGGACAGGGGGCGGTGGCTACACCTTC
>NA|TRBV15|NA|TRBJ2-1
CATSRVETDNNEQFF
TGTGCCACCAGCAGAGTAGAGACAGATAACAATGAGCAGTTCTTC
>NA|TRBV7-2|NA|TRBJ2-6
CASSPFGGISRSGANVLTF
TGTGCCAGCAGCCCATTCGGGGGAATCTCGAGGTCTGGGGCCAACGTCCTGACTTTC
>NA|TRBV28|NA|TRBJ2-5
CASSGADSQQETQYF
TGTGCCAGCAGTGGGGCCGACAGCCAGCAAGAGACCCAGTACTTC
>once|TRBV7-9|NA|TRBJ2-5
CASSLETGRETQYF
TGTGCCAGCAGCTTAGAGACAGGTCGAGAGACCCAGTACTTC
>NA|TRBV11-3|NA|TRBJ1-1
CASSPRGGAREAFF
TGTGCCAGCAGCCCACGGGGGGGGGCGCGAGAAGCTTTCTTT
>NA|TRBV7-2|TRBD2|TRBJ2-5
CASSTSGLMGTQYF
TGTGCCAGCAGCACCTCGGGACTAATGGGGACCCAGTACTTC
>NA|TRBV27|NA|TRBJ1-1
CASSFPGSTEAFF
TGTGCCAGCAGTTTTCCAGGAAGCACTGAAGCTTTCTTT
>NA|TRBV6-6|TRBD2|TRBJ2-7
CASSGLAGGIEQYF
TGTGCCAGCAGTGGACTAGCGGGGGGTATCGAGCAGTACTTC
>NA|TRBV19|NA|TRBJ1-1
CASSIGRGANTEAFF
TGTGCCAGTAGTATAGGCAGGGGCGCGAACACTGAAGCTTTCTTT
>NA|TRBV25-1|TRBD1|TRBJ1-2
CASSEPGTGSNYGYTF
TGTGCCAGCAGTGAACCCGGGACAGGGTCGAACTATGGCTACACCTTC
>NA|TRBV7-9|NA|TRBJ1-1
CASSLREMEAFF
TGTGCCAGCAGCTTACGGGAAATGGAAGCTTTCTTT
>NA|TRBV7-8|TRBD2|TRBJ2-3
CASSLGAGREFTDTQYF
TGTGCCAGCAGCCTGGGCGCCGGGAGGGAATTCACAGATACGCAGTATTTT
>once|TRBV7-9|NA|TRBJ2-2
CSSSPAGKGTGELFF
TGTTCCAGCAGCCCGGCGGGGAAAGGCACCGGGGAGCTGTTTTTT
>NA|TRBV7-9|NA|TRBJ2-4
CASRPRDAKNIQYF
TGTGCCAGCAGGCCGCGGGACGCAAAAAACATTCAGTACTTC
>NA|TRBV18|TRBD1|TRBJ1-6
CASSPRKVGTGGAKWNNSPLHF
TGTGCCAGCTCACCAAGGAAAGTGGGGACAGGGGGCGCGAAGTGGAATAATTCACCCCTCCACTTT
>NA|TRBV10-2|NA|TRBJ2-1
CASSPHNNEQFF
TGCGCCAGCAGTCCGCACAACAATGAGCAGTTCTTC